This paragraph covers one T cell receptor beta chain sequence. This sample was included in a study of response to subunit inactivated influenza vaccine. TCRdb reprocessed the RT-PCR reads via MiXCR and lists one record per CDR3 protein. The repertoire holds 500,000 to 550,000 distinct CDR3 sequences, with around 21% as singletons. These data were also reused for a study on T cells expressing NK-cell markers. That work contributes: Beta-chain TCR cDNA was generated via 5'RACE template switching with UMIs. Investigators obtained TCR beta repertoires from sorted CD3+CD56+NKG2C+, CD3+CD56+NKG2C- and CD3+CD56-NKG2C+ T cells.

The sequencing here drew on CD4+ T cells sorted from PBMCs, taken 11 to 12 days after vaccination. The sequence was obtained from a man aged 45-65 years who received an inactivated influenza vaccine.

CDR3 residues: CASGMTGTRRGSYNEQFF. CDR3 coding DNA: TGTGCCAGCGGTATGACCGGGACTAGGAGGGGTTCCTACAATGAGCAGTTCTTC. This chain joins TRBV7-8 and TRBJ2-1; TRBD2 matches 8 bases. V was clipped by 8 bases and J by 1 base; unmatched bases: 16. Germline CDR1 SGHVS, CDR2 FQNEAQ. CDR3 length equals 18 residues.